This T cell receptor beta chain was found in a study of blood T cells in healthy people across ages (dated by TCRdb to the mid-2010s). Background for the entire study: Template switching captured roughly one uniquely barcoded TCR beta cDNA molecule per two T cells in model experiments. Donors were grouped into four age groups: young (average roughly 15 years), middle-aged (39), aged (about 59) and long-lived (approximately 75). To avoid experimental bias, donors of different ages were randomly spread across the sequencing lanes. The study analyzed two additional independent replicas of 1 million unique cDNA reads from the same blood draw for two donors, one aged 18 to 29 and one aged 80 or older. To track age-related changes in TCR beta repertoire diversity, the study relied on deep sequencing normalized with unique cDNA molecular identifiers. The investigation overall reported the following: Because profiling used bulk unsorted PBMCs, naive and antigen-experienced compartments could not be compared conclusively. Estimates of total diversity based on one million sequenced T cells were considered lower bounds and underestimates. Because donor CMV infection status was unknown, age-related changes in expanded clonotypes were potentially confounded. Compared with the aged group, the long-lived group had more naive CD4+ T cells, fewer expanded clones and increased TCR diversity, a pattern suggesting age selection. The percentage of naive T cells measured by flow cytometry correlated strongly with observed TCR beta diversity. As age increased, observed TCR beta diversity per million T cells dropped in a roughly linear way, and a significant reduction was already evident by age 40.

Preparation of the library involved 5' RACE. The instrument given in TCRdb is Illumina HiSeq 2500. A second PCR of roughly 6 to 12 cycles was run with a J-beta primer mix and a sample-barcoded 5' primer. Each TCR beta cDNA molecule received a unique molecular identifier from a template-switch 5' adaptor carrying 12 random nucleotides. Each sample yielded at least 2.5 million CDR3-containing paired-end reads. The Mint cDNA synthesis kit, primed by a TRBC-specific oligonucleotide, was used to synthesize first-strand cDNA from all RNA. Following uracil-DNA glycosylase treatment, all cDNA underwent a first 18-cycle PCR with the universal primers M1SS and BC2_uni_R. The study's own analysis went as follows. For normalization, 1 million high-quality reads were randomly selected from each sample, with every read carrying a distinct molecular identifier. Reads sharing molecular identifiers were discarded rather than binned into consensus sequences. CDR3 identification, clonotype clustering and error correction used MiTCR with a Q25 quality threshold and the strictest error-elimination algorithm. A nonparametric unseen species model with Euler transformation was used to estimate lower-bound total TCR beta diversity. Starting from the raw public reads, TCRdb applied fastp trimming at Q25, assembled clones with MiXCR and retained in-frame beta chains. All rows with the same CDR3 protein become a single entry with the most common DNA and genes. None of the V and J calls come from the authors' own analysis; TCRdb made them. Recorded for this sample are fewer than 900,000 distinct CDR3 sequences; around half of them occurred a single time. Approximately 32% of the sample is held by the ten biggest clonotypes.

Donors were a few dozen systemically healthy Caucasian individuals from Russia aged roughly 6 to 100 years. Each donor gave 9.5 to 10 milliliters of peripheral blood, drawn into EDTA-treated Vacutainer tubes. Ficoll-Paque density-gradient centrifugation was used to isolate PBMCs, with at least 6 million per sample. Trizol reagent was used to extract total RNA from the PBMCs, yielding at least 5 micrograms per sample. The percentages of naive CD45RAhigh/CD27high T cells were determined by flow cytometry on a PBMC aliquot from every donor. The germline V gene specifies LGHNT as CDR1 and FRNRAP as CDR2. V lost 0 bases and J lost 1 base, and the count of bases not matched to a germline gene is 3. The CDR3, from cysteine to phenylalanine, totals 17 residues. Only CDR3 DNA remains: 51 bases, in frame from the first base. About this clonotype itself: It has no known antigen specificity. Per-base qualities were not stored, and no clone one base away is much larger.

The chain uses TRBV12-5 and TRBJ2-1, with 10 bases in between that match TRBD2. The sample comprised blood. The receptor was derived from a woman aged 55-75 years in good health. In nucleotide form, the sequence is TGTGCTAGTGGTTTGGTCCGGACTAGCGGATCCTACAATGAGCAGTTCTTC. This encodes CASGLVRTSGSYNEQFF.